Following are 12 T cell receptor beta chains from one sample sequenced in a study of beta chain features in type 1 diabetes. Their antigen targets remain unknown. Study-level results: All four CD4+ subsets from Type 1 diabetes patients carried moderately but significantly shorter TCRB CDR3s.

Investigators reverse transcribed all isolated RNA, so they sequenced expressed TCRB transcripts. Clones were sequenced by immunoSEQ multiplex PCR, and TCRdb holds only the in-frame ones, with some missing. The sample shows roughly 730,000 clones, 10% to 15% of them seen only once. The sequenced material came from naive CD4+ T cells from blood. These receptors were taken from a man younger than 30 with type 1 diabetes.

The V call is TRBV6-1, the J call TRBJ1-2; tentative D call: TRBD1 (5 bases). Germline V gene data show CDR1 as MNHNS and CDR2 as SASEGT. This CDR3 comprises 15 residues. Trimming stripped 2 bases from V and 7 bases from J, with 17 bases between. In DNA, the CDR3 is TGTGCCAGCAGTGAAACCACAGGCCGCTTGGGTGGCTACACCTTC. Its protein is CASSETTGRLGGYTF.

This clone turned up a few times. The V gene is TRBV18, the J gene TRBJ2-5; D remains ambiguous. The germline CDR1 and CDR2 sequences are KGHSH and LQKENI. The CDR3 loop spans 11 amino acids. V was trimmed by 3 bases and J by 9 bases, leaving 8 bases between them. The DNA of the CDR3 is TGTGCCAGCTCACCGAGTGGGCCCCAGTACTTC. It yields the protein CASSPSGPQYF.

This clone was recorded once. The chain combines TRBV6-4 with TRBJ1-2, with TRBD1 as a possible D gene (6 bases). Germline V gives CDR1 MRHNA, CDR2 SNTAGT. This CDR3 is 14 amino acids long. V was cut by 6 bases and J by 5 bases, with 16 bases left in between. CDR3 nucleotides: TGTGCCAGCAGGTACAGGGAGGGAGGTTATGGCTACACCTTC. Translated: CASRYREGGYGYTF.

This clone appeared once. In nucleotides, the CDR3 is TGTGCCAGCAGCTTATTCCACAATCTGGGGCAGGGGACCGGGGAGCTGTTTTTT. The encoded protein is CASSLFHNLGQGTGELFF. This chain joins TRBV11-2 and TRBJ2-2, with a possible D match to TRBD1 (6 bases). Germline CDR1 is SGHAT and CDR2 is FQNNGV. V lost 2 bases and J 5 bases, leaving 21 bases between the germline ends. This CDR3 contains 18 residues. The full variable domain, rest sourced from reference TRBV11-2 and TRBJ2-2, is EAGVAQSPRYKIIEKRQSVAFWCNPISGHATLYWYQQILGQGPKLLIQFQNNGVVDDSQLPKDRFSAERLKGVDSTLKIQPAKLEDSAVYLCASSLFHNLGQGTGELFFGEGSRLTVL.

The chain carries TRBV4-1 and TRBJ1-5; no definite D call. CDR1 and CDR2 from the germline V gene are MGHRA and YSYEKL. Trimming took 0 bases from V and 1 from J, leaving 25 bases between them. The CDR3 length is 21 residues. The CDR3 protein is CASSQERVGYRPEGSNQPQHF. The CDR3 DNA sequence: TGCGCCAGCAGCCAAGAACGGGTTGGATACAGACCCGAAGGGAGCAATCAGCCCCAGCATTTT.

The rearrangement uses TRBV18 and TRBJ1-4; possible D gene TRBD1, 5 bases. This CDR3 spans 13 amino acids. Deletions cut 1 base from V and 6 bases from J, with 6 bases between. Germline values: CDR1 KGHSH, CDR2 LQKENI. CDR3 protein: CASSPLTDEKLFF. The DNA for the CDR3 is TGTGCCAGCTCACCACTGACAGATGAAAAACTGTTTTTT.

The gene calls are TRBV30 and TRBJ1-6; 12 bases line up with TRBD1. Germline values: CDR1 GTSNPN, CDR2 SVGIG (reference sequence). With 2 bases clipped from V and 9 bases from J, the junction kept 14 bases outside the gene matches. The CDR3 contains 18 residues. The CDR3 region is CAWSSGTGGASGSSPLHF. The CDR3 nucleotides read TGTGCCTGGAGTTCCGGGACAGGGGGCGCGAGCGGGAGTTCACCCCTCCACTTT.

This clone was observed a few times. The chain recombines TRBV29-1 with TRBJ2-1; 7 bases align to TRBD1. CDR3 length: 14 residues. Germline V gene data show CDR1 as SQVTM and CDR2 as ANQGSEA. With 7 bases clipped from V and 12 bases from J, the junction kept 18 bases outside the gene matches. The CDR3 region is CSGEGTEARLGQFF. As DNA, the CDR3 is TGCAGCGGGGAAGGGACAGAAGCCCGCTTGGGGCAGTTCTTC.

The CDR3 spells CASSVALSGTSGNTIYF. CDR3 nucleotides: TGTGCCAGCAGCGTAGCACTATCCGGGACCTCTGGAAACACCATATATTTT. The gene calls are TRBV9 and TRBJ1-3; tentative D call: TRBD1 (5 bases). The germline V gene has CDR1 SGDLS and CDR2 YYNGEE. V was cut by 0 bases and J by 0 bases, with 13 bases left in between. The CDR3 runs to 17 residues.

The chain recombines TRBV29-1 with TRBJ1-1, with D uncertain. Trimming removed 3 bases at V and 0 bases at J, with 8 bases between. The CDR3 length is 13 residues. In germline, CDR1 is SQVTM, CDR2 ANQGSEA. DNA of the CDR3: TGCAGCGTTGAGCCTCAGATGAACACTGAAGCTTTCTTT. Encoded protein: CSVEPQMNTEAFF.

V gene TRBV6-1 combines with J gene TRBJ1-1; 7 positions agree with TRBD1. Germline assignment: CDR1 MNHNS and CDR2 SASEGT. The ends lost 2 bases at V and 2 bases at J; junction bases unmatched: 11. This CDR3 spans 17 amino acids. CDR3 loop: CASSEWGEGGHNTEAFF. The CDR3 coding sequence is TGTGCCAGCAGTGAATGGGGGGAAGGGGGCCACAACACTGAAGCTTTCTTT.

This clone was recorded a few times. This chain joins TRBV6-1 and TRBJ2-5, with 7 bases matching TRBD2. CDR3 size: 14 residues. With V trimmed by 4 bases and J by 4 bases, 6 bases remained unmatched. The germline CDR1 and CDR2 sequences are MNHNS and SASEGT. The CDR3, as DNA: TGTGCCAGCAGTGCTAGCGGTTTCGGAGAGACCCAGTACTTC. The encoded protein is CASSASGFGETQYF.